Listed here is a single TCR beta chain. As yet, its antigen is unknown. This sample stems from a study of vaccination effects on CD4 cells after COVID-19. The table came from immunoSEQ multiplex PCR; TCRdb's copy has only in-frame clones and leaves some out. The sample holds 35,000 to 40,000 clones; 82% are singletons and the top ten take approximately 3%. A roughly 10-day culture period preceded the isolation of CD4+ T cells. The CDR3 runs to 14 residues. CDR1 ENHRY and CDR2 SYGVKD come from the germline V gene. V was pared by 6 bases and J by 6 bases, with 3 bases of the junction left unmatched. The sequencing here drew on CD4+ T cells from PBMCs cultured without peptide, taken before COVID-19 vaccination. The clonotype was recovered from a human donor who received a COVID-19 vaccine. The rearrangement uses TRBV10-3 and TRBJ2-2; TRBD1 matches at 11 bases. Here the CDR3 DNA reads TGTGCCATCAGGGGGGACAGGGGGGCCGGGGAGCTGTTTTTT. Protein product: CAIRGDRGAGELFF.